Detailed here is one T cell receptor beta chain. What it binds is not known. The source of the sample is a study of glioma-infiltrating T cells after dendritic cell vaccination. Study context: Between about 2003 and 2013, patients got autologous tumor lysate-pulsed dendritic cell vaccines. General observations from the study: Patients with more pretreatment TILs had longer time to progression and survival.

Some clones are missing from TCRdb's copy, which holds only in-frame ones; the method was immunoSEQ multiplex PCR. Seen here are approximately 93,000 clones, approximately 81% observed once, and the top ten hold 8.5%. From germline, CDR1 is SNHLY and CDR2 FYNNEI. V dropped 5 bases and J dropped 0; count of bases not matched to a gene: 10. This CDR3 comprises 17 residues. Described time point: after dendritic cell vaccination, including at tumor progression/relapse. This sample comprised blood, obtained after dendritic cell vaccination. This TCR was sampled from a human donor with glioblastoma. The rearrangement joins TRBV2 to TRBJ1-5, with 7 bases lining up with TRBD1. The CDR3 region has the DNA TGTGCCAGCAGTAGACAGGGTTCGGGTTATAGCAATCAGCCCCAGCATTTT. It encodes CASSRQGSGYSNQPQHF.